Sequencing of this TCR beta chain was carried out in a study of a mutant IDH1 vaccine in newly diagnosed glioma. For the study at large: Treated individuals were approximately 60% male and 37.5% female, averaging roughly 39 years of age. Prior therapy was radiotherapy, temozolomide, or both; most received both. Whole-study findings and limits: Among patients, roughly 93% showed immune responses induced by the vaccine.

With regard to this clone: Its specificity is not known.

Time point described: week 11, during vaccination. Vaccination comprised doses that each held 300 ug of mutant IDH1 20-mer peptide, plus topical imiquimod. The donors had new WHO grade 3 or 4 astrocytomas; these were IDH1-mutant and ATRX-lost. The CDR3 runs to 14 residues. V was clipped by 3 bases and J by 8 bases; unmatched bases: 9. Germline values: CDR1 KGHSH, CDR2 LQKENI. Only in-frame clones appear in the TCRdb table, and some are missing; sequencing was by immunoSEQ multiplex PCR. The sample gives about 40,000 clones, 84% of which show up once; roughly 2% is in the top ten. The source was PBMCs, collected from a glioma patient whose treatment included an IDH1 peptide vaccine. J is TRBJ1-2 and V is TRBV18; 7 nucleotides line up with TRBD1. This TCR came from a man aged 40-49 years with glioma. The CDR3 region has the DNA TGTGCCAGCTCACCGGAAGAGGGACAGTTGGGCTACACCTTC. This codes for CASSPEEGQLGYTF.